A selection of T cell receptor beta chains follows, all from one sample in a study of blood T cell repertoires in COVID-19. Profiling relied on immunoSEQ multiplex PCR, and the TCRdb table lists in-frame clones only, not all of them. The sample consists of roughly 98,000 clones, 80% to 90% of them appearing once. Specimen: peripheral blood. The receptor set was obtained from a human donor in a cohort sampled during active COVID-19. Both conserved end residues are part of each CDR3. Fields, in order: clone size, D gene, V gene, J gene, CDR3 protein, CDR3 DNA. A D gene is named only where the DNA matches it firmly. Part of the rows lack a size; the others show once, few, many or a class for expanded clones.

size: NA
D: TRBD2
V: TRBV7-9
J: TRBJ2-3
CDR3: CASSPPGLAGGTDTQYF
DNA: TGTGCCAGCAGCCCCCCGGGACTAGCGGGGGGCACAGATACGCAGTATTTT

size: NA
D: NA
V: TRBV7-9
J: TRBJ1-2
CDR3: CASSPGVYGYTF
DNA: TGTGCCAGCAGCCCAGGGGTCTATGGCTACACCTTC

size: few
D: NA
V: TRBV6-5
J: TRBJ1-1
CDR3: CASSYSQGIAEAFF
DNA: TGTGCCAGCAGTTACTCGCAGGGTATCGCGGAAGCTTTCTTT

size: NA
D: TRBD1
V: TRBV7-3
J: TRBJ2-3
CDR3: CASSNDRARTDTQYF
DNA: TGTGCCAGCAGCAACGACAGGGCTCGCACAGATACGCAGTATTTT

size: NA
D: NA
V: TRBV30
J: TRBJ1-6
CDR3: CAWSVPSSYNSPLHF
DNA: TGTGCCTGGAGTGTCCCCAGCTCCTATAATTCACCCCTCCACTTT

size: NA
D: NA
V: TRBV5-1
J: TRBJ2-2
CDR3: CASSFANTGELFF
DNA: TGCGCCAGCAGCTTCGCGAACACCGGGGAGCTGTTTTTT

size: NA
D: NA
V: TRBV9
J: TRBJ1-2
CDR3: CASSAHRANYGYTF
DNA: TGTGCCAGCAGCGCCCACAGGGCTAACTATGGCTACACCTTC

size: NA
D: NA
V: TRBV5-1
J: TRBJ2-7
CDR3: CASSITGFSYEQYF
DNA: TGCGCCAGCAGCATTACAGGTTTCTCCTACGAGCAGTACTTC

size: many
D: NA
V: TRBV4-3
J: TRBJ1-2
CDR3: CASSQYLQGTSHGYTF
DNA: TGCGCCAGCAGCCAATATCTACAGGGCACCTCTCATGGCTACACCTTC

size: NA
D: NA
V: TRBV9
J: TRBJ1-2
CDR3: CASSPLGGVNYGYTF
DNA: TGTGCCAGCAGCCCTCTGGGGGGGGTGAACTATGGCTACACCTTC

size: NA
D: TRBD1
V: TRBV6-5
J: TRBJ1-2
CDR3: CASIQPLGRGHGYTF
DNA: TGTGCCAGCATCCAACCCCTGGGTAGGGGGCATGGCTACACCTTC

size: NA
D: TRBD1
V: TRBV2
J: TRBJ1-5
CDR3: CASKGQEGQPQHF
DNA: TGTGCCAGCAAGGGACAGGAGGGTCAGCCCCAGCATTTT

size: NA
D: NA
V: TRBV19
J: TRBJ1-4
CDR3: CASTSLRGLGEKLFF
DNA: TGTGCCAGTACATCTCTAAGAGGGCTGGGAGAAAAACTGTTTTTT

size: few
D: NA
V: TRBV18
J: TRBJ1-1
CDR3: CASSPSLETEAFF
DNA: TGTGCCAGCTCACCGAGCCTAGAGACTGAAGCTTTCTTT

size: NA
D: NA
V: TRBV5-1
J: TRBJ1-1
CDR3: CASSLQRRSEAFF
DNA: TGCGCCAGCAGCTTACAAAGACGGAGTGAAGCTTTCTTT

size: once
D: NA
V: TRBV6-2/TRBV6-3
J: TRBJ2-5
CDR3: CASSLETQYF
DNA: TGTGCCAGCAGTCTCGAGACCCAGTACTTC

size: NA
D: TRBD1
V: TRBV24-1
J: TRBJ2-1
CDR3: CATSDSGTGNNEQFF
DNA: TGTGCCACCAGTGATTCCGGGACAGGCAACAATGAGCAGTTCTTC

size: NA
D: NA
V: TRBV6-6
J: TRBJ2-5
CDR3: CASSMDMTYQETQYF
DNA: TGTGCCAGCAGTATGGATATGACATATCAAGAGACCCAGTACTTC

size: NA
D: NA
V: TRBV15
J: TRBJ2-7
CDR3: CATSRDTGYEQYF
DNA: TGTGCCACCAGCAGAGACACCGGCTACGAGCAGTACTTC

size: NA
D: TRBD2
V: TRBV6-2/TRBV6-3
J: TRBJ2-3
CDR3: CASSSAGGLISTDTQYF
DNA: TGTGCCAGCAGTTCAGCGGGGGGGTTAATTAGCACAGATACGCAGTATTTT

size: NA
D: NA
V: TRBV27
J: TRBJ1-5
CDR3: CASSFDARSNQPQHF
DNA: TGTGCCAGCAGTTTCGACGCCAGGTCCAATCAGCCCCAGCATTTT

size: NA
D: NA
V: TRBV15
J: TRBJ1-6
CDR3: CATRTSYNSPLHF
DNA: TGTGCCACCAGGACTTCCTATAATTCACCCCTCCACTTT

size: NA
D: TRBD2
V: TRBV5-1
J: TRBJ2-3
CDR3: CASSGSERGTDTQYF
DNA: TGCGCCAGCAGCGGGTCGGAGCGGGGGACAGATACGCAGTATTTT

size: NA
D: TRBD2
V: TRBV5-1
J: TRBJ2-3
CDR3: CASSPRRGATTDTQYF
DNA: TGCGCCAGCAGCCCTCGGCGGGGGGCTACGACAGATACGCAGTATTTT

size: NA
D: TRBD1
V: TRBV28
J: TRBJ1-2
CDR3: CASSIRGPHGYTF
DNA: TGTGCCAGCAGTATCAGGGGGCCCCATGGCTACACCTTC

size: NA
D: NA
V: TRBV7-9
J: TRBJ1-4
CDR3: CASHRVNEKLFF
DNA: TGTGCCAGTCACAGGGTTAACGAAAAACTGTTTTTT

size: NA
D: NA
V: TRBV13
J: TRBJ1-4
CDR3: CASNSRNEKLFF
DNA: TGTGCCAGCAACTCACGTAATGAAAAACTGTTTTTT

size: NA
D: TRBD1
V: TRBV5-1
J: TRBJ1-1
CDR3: CASSLVGTGGRAEAFF
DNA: TGCGCCAGCAGCTTGGTGGGGACAGGGGGTAGAGCTGAAGCTTTCTTT

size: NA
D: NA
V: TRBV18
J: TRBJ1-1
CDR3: CASSGPGVWDTEAFF
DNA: TGTGCCAGCTCAGGGCCAGGGGTGTGGGACACTGAAGCTTTCTTT

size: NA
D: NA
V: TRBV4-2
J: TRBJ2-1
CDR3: CASSQGANEQFF
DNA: TGTGCCAGCAGCCAAGGAGCGAATGAGCAGTTCTTC

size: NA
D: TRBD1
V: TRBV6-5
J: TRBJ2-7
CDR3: CASSYDRGRVYEQYF
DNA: TGTGCCAGCAGTTACGACAGGGGGCGCGTTTACGAGCAGTACTTC

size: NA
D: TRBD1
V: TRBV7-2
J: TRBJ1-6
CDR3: CASSRRTGRNSPLHF
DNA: TGTGCCAGCAGCCGTCGGACAGGGCGCAATTCACCCCTCCACTTT

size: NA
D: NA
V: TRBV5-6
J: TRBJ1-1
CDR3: CASSLGWESEAFF
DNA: TGTGCCAGCAGCTTGGGCTGGGAGTCTGAAGCTTTCTTT

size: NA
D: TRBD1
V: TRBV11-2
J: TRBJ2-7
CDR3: CASRSPGQGVFEQYF
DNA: TGTGCCAGCAGATCACCGGGACAGGGGGTATTCGAGCAGTACTTC

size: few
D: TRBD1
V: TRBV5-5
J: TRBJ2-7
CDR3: CASSFRGHSYEQYF
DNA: TGTGCCAGCAGCTTCAGGGGGCACTCCTACGAGCAGTACTTC

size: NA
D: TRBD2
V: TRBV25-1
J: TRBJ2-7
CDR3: CASSEYHAGGSYEQYF
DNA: TGTGCCAGCAGTGAATACCACGCGGGGGGTTCCTACGAGCAGTACTTC

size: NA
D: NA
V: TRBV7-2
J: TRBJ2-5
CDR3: CASSPSLALQETQYF
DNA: TGTGCCAGCAGCCCCTCACTAGCACTCCAAGAGACCCAGTACTTC

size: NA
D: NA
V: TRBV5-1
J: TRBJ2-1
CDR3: CASSPMTLNEQFF
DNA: TGCGCCAGCAGCCCCATGACTTTAAATGAGCAGTTCTTC

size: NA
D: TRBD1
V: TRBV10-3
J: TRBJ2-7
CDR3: CATSGTGDEQYF
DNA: TGTGCCACCTCCGGGACAGGGGACGAGCAGTACTTC

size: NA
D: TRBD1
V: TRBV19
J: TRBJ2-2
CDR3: CASNTGTGGETRSGELFF
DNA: TGTGCCAGTAATACCGGGACAGGGGGTGAGACGAGGTCCGGGGAGCTGTTTTTT

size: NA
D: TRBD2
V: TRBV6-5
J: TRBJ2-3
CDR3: CASALAGGTDTQYF
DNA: TGTGCCAGCGCCCTGGCGGGGGGCACAGATACGCAGTATTTT